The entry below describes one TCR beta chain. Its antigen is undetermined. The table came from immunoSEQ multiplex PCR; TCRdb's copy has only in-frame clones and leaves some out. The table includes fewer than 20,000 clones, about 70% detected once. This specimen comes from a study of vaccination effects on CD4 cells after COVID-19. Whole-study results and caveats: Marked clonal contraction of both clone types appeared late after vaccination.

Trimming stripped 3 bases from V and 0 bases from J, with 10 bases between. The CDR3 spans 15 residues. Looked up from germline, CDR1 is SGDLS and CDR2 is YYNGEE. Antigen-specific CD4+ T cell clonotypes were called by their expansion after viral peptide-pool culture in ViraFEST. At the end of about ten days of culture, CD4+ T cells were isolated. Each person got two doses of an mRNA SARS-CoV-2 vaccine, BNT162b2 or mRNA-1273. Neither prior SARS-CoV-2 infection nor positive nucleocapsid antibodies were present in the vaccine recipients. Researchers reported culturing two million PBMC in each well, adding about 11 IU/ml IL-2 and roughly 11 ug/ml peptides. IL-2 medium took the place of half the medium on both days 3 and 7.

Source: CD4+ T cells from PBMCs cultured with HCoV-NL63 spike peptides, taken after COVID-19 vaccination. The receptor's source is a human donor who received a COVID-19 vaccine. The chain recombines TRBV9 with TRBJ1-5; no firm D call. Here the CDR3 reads CASSGQGNSNQPQHF. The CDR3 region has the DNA TGTGCCAGCAGCGGCCAAGGCAATAGCAATCAGCCCCAGCATTTT.